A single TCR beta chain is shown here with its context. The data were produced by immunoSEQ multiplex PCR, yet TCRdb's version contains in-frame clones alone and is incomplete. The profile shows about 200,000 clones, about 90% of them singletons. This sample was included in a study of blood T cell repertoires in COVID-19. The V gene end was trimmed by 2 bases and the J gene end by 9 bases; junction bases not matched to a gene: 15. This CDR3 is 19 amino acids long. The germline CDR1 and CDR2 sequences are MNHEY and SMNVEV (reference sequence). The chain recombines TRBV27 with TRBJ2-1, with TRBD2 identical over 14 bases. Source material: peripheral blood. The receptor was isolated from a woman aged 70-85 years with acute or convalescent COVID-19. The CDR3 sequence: CASSLLALRLAGGPGEQFF. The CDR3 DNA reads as TGTGCCAGCAGTTTACTAGCGCTCCGACTAGCGGGAGGGCCTGGTGAGCAGTTCTTC.